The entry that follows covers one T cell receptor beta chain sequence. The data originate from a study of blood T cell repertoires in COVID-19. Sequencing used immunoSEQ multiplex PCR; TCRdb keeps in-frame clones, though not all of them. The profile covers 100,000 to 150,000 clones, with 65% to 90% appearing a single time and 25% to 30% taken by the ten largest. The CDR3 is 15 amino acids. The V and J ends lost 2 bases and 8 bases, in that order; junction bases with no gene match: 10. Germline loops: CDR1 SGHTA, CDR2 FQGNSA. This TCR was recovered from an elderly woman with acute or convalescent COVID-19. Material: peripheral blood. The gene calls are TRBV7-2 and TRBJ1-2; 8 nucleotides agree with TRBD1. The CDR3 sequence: CASSLNMDRAKGYTF. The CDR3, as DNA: TGTGCCAGCAGCTTAAATATGGACAGGGCAAAGGGCTACACCTTC.